The text below deals with one T cell receptor beta chain. The antigen is unknown. These data belong to a study of T cell clonotyping in hematopoietic cell transplantation. General study points: Without cell sorting, CD4 versus CD8 contributions remain unresolved.

The time point here: recipient sample about 28 days before transplant, after cytoreduction. Recipient blood drawn about 28 days pretransplant and days 30, 100, 180 after. Method: immunoSEQ multiplex PCR; TCRdb's copy keeps in-frame clones and lacks some. This sample yields 45,000 or so clones, of which around 83% are seen a single time; roughly 5.5% belongs to the top ten. The V gene's germline CDR1 is SGHRS and CDR2 YFSETQ. V lost 0 bases and J lost 4, with 11 bases in between. This CDR3 spans 15 amino acids. The chain carries TRBV5-1 and TRBJ1-5; D may be TRBD1 (6 bases). The receptor was isolated from a man aged 55 to 70 with myelodysplastic syndrome. Some clones in this sample may be carry-over from other donors' samples. Sample: peripheral blood mononuclear cells, taken before stem cell transplant. The CDR3 DNA reads as TGCGCCAGCAGCTTGGGAGCAGGGGCAAATCAGCCCCAGCATTTT. Translated: CASSLGAGANQPQHF.